Below, one T cell receptor beta chain is given with its context. Its target antigen remains unknown. No much larger clone is present one base from it, and per-base qualities are unavailable. The donors were under 40 Caucasian individuals from Russia, aged roughly 6 to 100 years, who were systemically healthy. About 9.8 milliliters of peripheral blood were drawn from each donor into EDTA-treated Vacutainer tubes. Ficoll-Paque density-gradient centrifugation was used to isolate PBMCs, with at least 6 million obtained per sample. Total RNA, at least 6 micrograms per sample, was extracted from PBMCs with Trizol reagent. Naive CD45RAhigh/CD27high T cell percentages were measured by flow cytometry on a PBMC aliquot from every donor. Libraries were constructed by 5' RACE. Instrument used: Illumina HiSeq 2500. A second PCR of roughly 7 to 11 cycles was performed with a sample-barcoded 5' primer and a J-beta primer mix. Each TCR beta cDNA molecule received a unique molecular identifier from a template-switch 5' adaptor carrying 12 random nucleotides. Each sample yielded at least 3 million CDR3-containing paired-end reads. All of the RNA was converted into first-strand cDNA using the Mint cDNA synthesis kit, with a TRBC-specific oligonucleotide serving as the primer. After uracil-DNA glycosylase treatment, a first 18-cycle PCR used universal primers M1SS and BC2_uni_R on all cDNA. The original pipeline was this. For normalization, 1 million high-quality reads, each with a distinct molecular identifier, were randomly selected from each sample. Reads sharing molecular identifiers were discarded rather than binned into consensus sequences. MiTCR, set to a Q25 quality threshold and the strictest error-elimination algorithm, was used for CDR3 identification, clonotype clustering and error correction. A nonparametric unseen species model using Euler transformation provided a lower-bound estimate of total TCR beta diversity. TCRdb reworked the public reads: Q25 trimming with fastp, MiXCR clone assembly, productive beta chains retained. Identical CDR3 proteins give one entry, which carries the most common genes and DNA. The V and J calls come from TCRdb's annotation, not from the publication. The sample table holds about 800,000 distinct CDR3 sequences, of which approximately 25% were seen once. The leading ten clones occupy under 4.5% of the sample.

Spanning cysteine to phenylalanine, the CDR3 consists of 15 amino acids. The kept DNA is CDR3 alone, 45 bases in frame from the first base. CDR1 MNHNY and CDR2 SVGAGI were looked up in the germline V gene (reference sequence). At the junction V is shortened by 2 bases and J by 8 bases, with 15 bases in between. The data originate from a study of blood T cells in healthy people across ages (dated by TCRdb to about 2015). Regarding the research as a whole: Template switching captured roughly one uniquely barcoded TCR beta cDNA molecule per two T cells in model experiments. The study measured age-related changes in TCR beta repertoire diversity using deep sequencing normalized with unique cDNA molecular identifiers. The donors were divided into four age groups: young (average roughly 17 years), middle-aged (about 39), aged (62) and long-lived (approximately 74). The study analyzed two additional independent replicas of 1 million unique cDNA reads from the same blood draw for two donors, one aged 18 to 30 and one aged 80 or older. Overall study outcomes, separate from this receptor: Bulk unsorted PBMC profiling prevented conclusive comparison of naive and antigen-experienced compartments. Estimates of total diversity based on one million sequenced T cells were regarded as lower bounds and as underestimates. The CMV infection status of donors was not known, potentially confounding age-related changes in expanded clonotypes. Observed TCR beta diversity correlated strongly with the percentage of naive T cells measured by flow cytometry. Compared with the aged group, more naive CD4+ T cells, fewer expanded clones and increased TCR diversity were shown by the long-lived group, suggesting age selection. As age increased, observed TCR beta diversity per million T cells dropped in a roughly linear way, and a significant reduction was already evident by age 40.

The data were also submitted as part of a second study, on T cells of mothers and their children. The second paper further reports: The donors were nine systemically healthy Caucasian individuals, made up of three mothers and their six children. cDNA synthesis used all of the extracted RNA, with approximately 1.4 ug of RNA in each 15 ul reaction. In the second PCR, the M1S primer introduced both the sample barcodes and 2-4 random nucleotides. More than 9 million TCR beta CDR3 reads were obtained from each mother, and several million reads were obtained from each child. Thymic selection shapes the output of TCR recombination in a similar way in related and unrelated pairs, and inherited differences have a minor effect. Normalized repertoire overlap was always slightly but never significantly higher in related than unrelated mother-child pairs. Persistent microchimeric T cell clones were not detected, at a sensitivity of approximately 93 clones per million clonotypes. Deep NGS was used in the study to compare the TCR beta repertoires of mothers and children and to look for features that separate related mother-child pairs from unrelated individuals. The mean age was about 38 +/- 4 years for the mothers and about 10 +/- 4 years for the children. After adapter ligation with NEBNext reagents, the libraries were sequenced on Illumina HiSeq 2000 with 100+100 nt paired-end reads. To prevent cross-contamination, the mother and child libraries were prepared one month apart and sequenced in separate runs. For each donor, somewhere between roughly 500,000 and 2,100,000 distinct TCR beta clonotypes were identified. Naive TCR beta clonotypes were estimated from low-frequency clonotypes matched to each donor's FACS-determined naive share, without sorting.

The sample was blood. The V gene is TRBV6-6 and the J gene is TRBJ1-4; matching of 5 bases hints at TRBD1 as the D gene. The sequence was collected from a boy between 10 and 17 years old in good health. The encoded CDR3 is CASSYRAKGTEKLFF. The sequence in DNA is TGTGCCAGCAGTTACCGGGCGAAGGGGACGGAAAAACTGTTTTTT.